The TCR beta chain described here comes from a study of OX40 agonist ivuxolimab in advanced cancers. Looking at the study overall: With ivuxolimab, an agonistic anti-OX40 (CD134) antibody, patients were treated. Recorded diagnoses for dose-escalation patients were hepatocellular carcinoma, melanoma, renal cell or head and neck cancer. Study results and caveats: Both CD4+ and CD8+ T cell populations in blood had undergone clonal expansion by week 6 at 0.1 to 3.0 mg/kg.

For this clone: No antigen is known for it.

TCRdb's copy holds only in-frame clones and misses some; the assay was immunoSEQ multiplex PCR. Of tens of thousands of clones listed, approximately 84% are singletons. The CDR3 covers 18 residues. Trimming removed 5 bases from V and 4 bases from J; junction bases left unmatched: 9. Per germline, CDR1 SEHNR and CDR2 FQNEAQ (reference sequence). The chain is built from TRBV7-9 and TRBJ2-2; 14 nucleotides agree with TRBD2. Sequences were derived from CD4+ or CD8+ T cells sorted from blood, sampled in a trial of the OX40 agonist ivuxolimab. This TCR was sampled from an adult with an advanced solid tumor such as melanoma, head and neck, liver or kidney cancer. The CDR3 coding sequence is TGTGCCAGCAGCCGGGGACTAGCGGGAGTTTCAGGCACCGGGGAGCTGTTTTTT. Translated: CASSRGLAGVSGTGELFF.